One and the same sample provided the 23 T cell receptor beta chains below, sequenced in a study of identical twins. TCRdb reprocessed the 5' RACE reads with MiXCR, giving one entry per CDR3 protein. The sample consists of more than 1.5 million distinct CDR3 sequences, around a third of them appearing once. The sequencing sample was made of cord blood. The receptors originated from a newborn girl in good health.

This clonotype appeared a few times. The CDR3 nucleotides are TGTGCCAGCAGTTCCCTGCAGCCTCCCTACAATGAGCAGTTCTTC. Translated: CASSSLQPPYNEQFF. The chain joins TRBV27 to TRBJ2-1; D not resolved. This CDR3 contains 15 residues. Germline V CDR1 and CDR2: MNHEY, SMNVEV (reference sequence). Trimming shortened V by 4 bases and J by 2 bases, and 12 bases separated the two germline ends.

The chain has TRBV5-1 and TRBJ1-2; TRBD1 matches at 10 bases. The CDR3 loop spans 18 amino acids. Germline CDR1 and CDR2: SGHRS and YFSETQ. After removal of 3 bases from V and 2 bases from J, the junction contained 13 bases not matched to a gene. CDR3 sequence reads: CASSSIPSRTGGNYGYTF. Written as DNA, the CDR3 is TGCGCCAGCAGCTCCATACCTTCTAGGACAGGGGGAAACTATGGCTACACCTTC.

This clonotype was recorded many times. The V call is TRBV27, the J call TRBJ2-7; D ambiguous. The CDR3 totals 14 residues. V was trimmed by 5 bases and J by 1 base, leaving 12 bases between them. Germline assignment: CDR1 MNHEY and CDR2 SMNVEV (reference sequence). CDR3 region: CASSDLGQSYEQYF. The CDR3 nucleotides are TGTGCCAGCAGTGATCTAGGGCAGTCCTACGAGCAGTACTTC.

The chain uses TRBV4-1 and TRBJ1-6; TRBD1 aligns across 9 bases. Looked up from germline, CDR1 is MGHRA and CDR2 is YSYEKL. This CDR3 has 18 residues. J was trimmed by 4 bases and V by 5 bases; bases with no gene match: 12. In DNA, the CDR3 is TGCGCCAGCAGCGGACGGGACAGGGCAATCGTATATAATTCACCCCTCCACTTT. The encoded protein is CASSGRDRAIVYNSPLHF.

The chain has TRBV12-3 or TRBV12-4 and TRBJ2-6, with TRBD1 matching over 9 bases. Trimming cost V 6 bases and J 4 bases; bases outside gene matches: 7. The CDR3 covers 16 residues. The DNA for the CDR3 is TGTGCCAGCAGCTCGGGACAGGGCGTAGGGGCCAACGTCCTGACTTTC. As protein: CASSSGQGVGANVLTF.

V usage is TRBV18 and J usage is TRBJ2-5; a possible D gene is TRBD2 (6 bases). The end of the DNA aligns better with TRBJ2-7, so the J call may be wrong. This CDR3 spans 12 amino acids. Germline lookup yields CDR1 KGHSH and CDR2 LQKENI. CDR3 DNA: TGTGCCAGCTCACCACTCGGGGGCGAGCAGTACTTC. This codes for CASSPLGGEQYF.

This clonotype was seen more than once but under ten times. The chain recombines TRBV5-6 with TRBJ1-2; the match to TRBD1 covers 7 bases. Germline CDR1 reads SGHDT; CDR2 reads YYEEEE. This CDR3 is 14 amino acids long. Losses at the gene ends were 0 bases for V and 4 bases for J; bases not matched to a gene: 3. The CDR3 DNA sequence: TGTGCCAGCAGCTTGGGGGACAGTTTCTATGGCTACACCTTC. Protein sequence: CASSLGDSFYGYTF.

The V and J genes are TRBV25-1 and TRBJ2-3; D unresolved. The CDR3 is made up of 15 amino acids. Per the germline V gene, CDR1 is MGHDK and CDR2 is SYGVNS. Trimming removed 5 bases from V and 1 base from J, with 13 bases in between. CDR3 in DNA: TGTGCCAGCAGTCGTGGGGTAGCTGGCACAGATACGCAGTATTTT. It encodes CASSRGVAGTDTQYF.

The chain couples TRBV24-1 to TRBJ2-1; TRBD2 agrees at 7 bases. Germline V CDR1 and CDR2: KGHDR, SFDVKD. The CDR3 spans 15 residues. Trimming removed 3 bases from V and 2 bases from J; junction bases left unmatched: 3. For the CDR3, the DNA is TGTGCCACCAGTGATAAGCGGGACCCCTACAATGAGCAGTTCTTC. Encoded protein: CATSDKRDPYNEQFF.

In nucleotides, the CDR3 is TGTGCCACCAGCAGAGCTGGACGGGGAAACACCATATATTTT. Translated: CATSRAGRGNTIYF. This rearrangement joins TRBV15 to TRBJ1-3; no firm D call. Trimming removed 1 base from V and 4 bases from J, with 8 bases in between. Germline V gives CDR1 LNHNV, CDR2 YYDKDF (reference sequence). The CDR3 totals 14 residues.

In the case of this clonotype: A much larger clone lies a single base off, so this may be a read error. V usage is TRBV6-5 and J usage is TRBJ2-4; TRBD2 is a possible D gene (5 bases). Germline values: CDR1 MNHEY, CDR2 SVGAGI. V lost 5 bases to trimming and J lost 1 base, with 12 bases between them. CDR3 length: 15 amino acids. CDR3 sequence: CASSLSGEAKNIQYF. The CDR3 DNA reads TGTGCCAGCAGTCTTTCTGGGGAGGCCAAAAACATTCAGTACTTC.

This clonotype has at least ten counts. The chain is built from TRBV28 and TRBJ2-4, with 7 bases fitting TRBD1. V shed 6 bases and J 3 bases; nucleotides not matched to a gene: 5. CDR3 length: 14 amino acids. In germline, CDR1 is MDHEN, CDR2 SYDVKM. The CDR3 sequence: CASRTDRVKNIQYF. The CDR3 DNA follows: TGTGCCAGCAGGACTGACAGGGTCAAAAACATTCAGTACTTC.

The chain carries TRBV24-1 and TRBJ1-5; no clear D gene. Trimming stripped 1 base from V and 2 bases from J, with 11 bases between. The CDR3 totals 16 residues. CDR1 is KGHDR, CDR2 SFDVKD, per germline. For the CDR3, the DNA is TGTGCCACCAGTGATTTTGCAGGTCGGGGCAATCAGCCCCAGCATTTT. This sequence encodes CATSDFAGRGNQPQHF.

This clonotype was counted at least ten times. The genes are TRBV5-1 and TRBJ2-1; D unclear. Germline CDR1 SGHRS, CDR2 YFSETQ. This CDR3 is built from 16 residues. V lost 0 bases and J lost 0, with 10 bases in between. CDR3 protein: CASSLGDYSSYNEQFF. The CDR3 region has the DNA TGCGCCAGCAGCTTGGGGGATTATAGCTCCTACAATGAGCAGTTCTTC.

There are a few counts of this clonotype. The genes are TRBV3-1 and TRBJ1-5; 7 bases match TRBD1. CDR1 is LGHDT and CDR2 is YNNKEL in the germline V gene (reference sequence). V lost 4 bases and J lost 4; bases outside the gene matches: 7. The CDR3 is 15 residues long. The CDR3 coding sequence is TGTGCCAGCAGCCGTGGGACAGCAATTAATCAGCCCCAGCATTTT. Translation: CASSRGTAINQPQHF.

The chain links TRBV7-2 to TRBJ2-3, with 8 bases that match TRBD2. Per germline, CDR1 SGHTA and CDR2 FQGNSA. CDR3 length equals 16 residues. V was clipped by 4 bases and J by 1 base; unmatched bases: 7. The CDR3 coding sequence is TGTGCCAGCAGCTCACCTCTAGCGGGTCGCACAGATACGCAGTATTTT. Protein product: CASSSPLAGRTDTQYF.

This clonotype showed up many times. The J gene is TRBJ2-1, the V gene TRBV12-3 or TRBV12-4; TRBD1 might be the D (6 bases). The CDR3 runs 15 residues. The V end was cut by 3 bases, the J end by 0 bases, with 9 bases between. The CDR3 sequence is CASSFQGSSYNEQFF. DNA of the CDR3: TGTGCCAGCAGTTTCCAGGGGAGCTCCTACAATGAGCAGTTCTTC.

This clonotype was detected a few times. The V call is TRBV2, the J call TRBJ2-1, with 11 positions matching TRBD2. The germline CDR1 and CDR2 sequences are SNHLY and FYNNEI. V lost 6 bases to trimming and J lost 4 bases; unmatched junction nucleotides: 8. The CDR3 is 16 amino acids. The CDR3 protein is CASRGGTSGIYNEQFF. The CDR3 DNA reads TGTGCCAGCAGGGGCGGGACTAGCGGTATATACAATGAGCAGTTCTTC.

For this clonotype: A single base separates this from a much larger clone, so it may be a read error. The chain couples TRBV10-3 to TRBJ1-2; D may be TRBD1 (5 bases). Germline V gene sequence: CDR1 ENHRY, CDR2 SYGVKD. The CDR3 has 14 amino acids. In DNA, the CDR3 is TGTGCCATCAGTGAGTCGACAGCTAACCATGGCTACACCTTC. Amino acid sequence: CAISESTANHGYTF.

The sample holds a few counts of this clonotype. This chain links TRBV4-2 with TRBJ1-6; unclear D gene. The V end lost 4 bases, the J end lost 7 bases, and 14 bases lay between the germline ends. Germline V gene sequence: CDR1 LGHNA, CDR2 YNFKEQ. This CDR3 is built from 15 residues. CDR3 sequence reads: CASSPLHLRNSPLHF. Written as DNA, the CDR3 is TGTGCCAGCAGCCCACTCCACTTGAGAAATTCACCCCTCCACTTT.

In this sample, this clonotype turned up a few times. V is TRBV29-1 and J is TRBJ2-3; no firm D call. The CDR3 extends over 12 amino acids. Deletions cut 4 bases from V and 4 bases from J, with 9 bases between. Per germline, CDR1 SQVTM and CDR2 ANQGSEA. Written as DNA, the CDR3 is TGCAGCGTTGTAGATAGCCCAGATACGCAGTATTTT. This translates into CSVVDSPDTQYF.

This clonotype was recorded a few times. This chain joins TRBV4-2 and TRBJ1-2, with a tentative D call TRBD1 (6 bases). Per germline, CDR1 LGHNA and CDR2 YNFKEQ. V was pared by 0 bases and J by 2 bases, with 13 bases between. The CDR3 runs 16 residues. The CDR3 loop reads CASSQESRGSNYGYTF. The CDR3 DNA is TGTGCCAGCAGCCAAGAAAGCAGGGGAAGCAACTATGGCTACACCTTC.

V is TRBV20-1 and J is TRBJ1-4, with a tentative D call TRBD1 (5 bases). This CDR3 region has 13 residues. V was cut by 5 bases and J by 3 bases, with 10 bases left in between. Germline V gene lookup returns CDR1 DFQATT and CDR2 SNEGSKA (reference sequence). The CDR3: CSASDTANEKLFF. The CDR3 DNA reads TGCAGTGCTTCGGACACAGCTAATGAAAAACTGTTTTTT.